The T cell receptor (beta chain) under discussion was sequenced for a study of radiation and T cells in renal cell carcinoma. The time point was: blood 4 weeks post-SBRT, at nephrectomy. Noted treatment: 15 Gy SBRT to primary tumor, nephrectomy 4 weeks later. Nephrectomy followed 15 Gy stereotactic body radiation by 4 weeks. Radiation-treated patients gave blood at baseline, week 2 and week 4. The CDR3 is made up of 12 amino acids. The germline V gene encodes CDR1 MDHEN and CDR2 SYDVKM. V was shortened by 8 bases and J by 5 bases, with 12 bases between the two germline ends. The method was immunoSEQ multiplex PCR; TCRdb's version includes in-frame clones alone and lacks a portion of them. The sample lists tens of thousands of clones, around four fifths occurring once. Points from the study as a whole: From baseline, blood top tumor clonotypes peaked at 2 weeks post-radiation. No pretreatment tumor biopsies were available for baseline clonotypes.

As regards this clone: The antigen is undetermined.

This sequence was found in a man aged 45-65 years with renal cell carcinoma. The sequences come from blood, collected from a patient whose treatment included radiotherapy and nephrectomy. The rearrangement uses TRBV28 and TRBJ2-5, with D perhaps being TRBD1 or TRBD2 (5 bases each). The CDR3 nucleotides are TGTGCCAGCGCTGCCTGGGGGGAGACCCAGTACTTC. Translation: CASAAWGETQYF.